This is a list of T cell receptor beta chains from one sample in a study of identical twins. MiXCR was run by TCRdb on the 5' RACE reads, yielding one entry per CDR3 protein. The sample records 600,000 to 800,000 distinct CDR3 sequences, 21% being singletons. The sample was also reused in another study, on T cells expressing NK-cell markers.

Sequencing was done on a sample of PBMCs. All receptors come from a woman under 30 in good health. CDR3s include the opening cysteine and the closing phenylalanine or tryptophan. Fields, in order: J gene, clone size, V gene, D gene, CDR3 protein, CDR3 DNA. The D gene is left open where the match is weak. Some rows mark clone size as missing; the rest say once, few, many or name a class of expanded clone.

j_gene: TRBJ2-3
abundance: few
v_gene: TRBV7-9
d_gene: NA
CDR3aa: CASSPLIDTDTQYF
CDR3nt: TGTGCCAGCAGCCCTCTCATAGACACAGATACGCAGTATTTT

j_gene: TRBJ2-5
abundance: few
v_gene: TRBV15
d_gene: NA
CDR3aa: CATSRDLARSYETQYF
CDR3nt: TGTGCCACCAGCAGAGATCTGGCTAGGTCTTACGAGACCCAGTACTTC

j_gene: TRBJ2-7
abundance: many
v_gene: TRBV20-1
d_gene: TRBD1
CDR3aa: CSAEAGQAYEQYF
CDR3nt: TGCAGTGCTGAGGCGGGACAGGCCTACGAGCAGTACTTC

j_gene: TRBJ2-7
abundance: NA
v_gene: TRBV6-2/TRBV6-3
d_gene: TRBD2
CDR3aa: CASKIAGGAGEQYF
CDR3nt: TGTGCCAGCAAAATAGCGGGAGGCGCCGGCGAGCAGTACTTC

j_gene: TRBJ2-7
abundance: NA
v_gene: TRBV3-1
d_gene: NA
CDR3aa: CASSQGGRGEQYF
CDR3nt: TGTGCCAGCAGCCAAGGGGGCAGGGGCGAGCAGTACTTC

j_gene: TRBJ2-7
abundance: NA
v_gene: TRBV20-1
d_gene: TRBD2
CDR3aa: CSAGGTSASYEQYF
CDR3nt: TGCAGTGCTGGGGGGACTAGCGCTTCCTACGAGCAGTACTTC

j_gene: TRBJ2-3
abundance: NA
v_gene: TRBV3-1
d_gene: NA
CDR3aa: CASSQEKNTQYF
CDR3nt: TGTGCCAGCAGCCAAGAGAAAAATACGCAGTATTTT

j_gene: TRBJ2-3
abundance: NA
v_gene: TRBV30
d_gene: NA
CDR3aa: CAWSRDPSTDTQYF
CDR3nt: TGTGCCTGGAGTCGGGACCCTAGCACAGATACGCAGTATTTT

j_gene: TRBJ2-7
abundance: NA
v_gene: TRBV7-6
d_gene: TRBD1
CDR3aa: CASSLRQGHNYEQYF
CDR3nt: TGTGCCAGCAGCCTTCGACAGGGGCACAACTACGAGCAGTACTTC

j_gene: TRBJ2-7
abundance: NA
v_gene: TRBV4-1
d_gene: NA
CDR3aa: CASSHHDIGSFYEQYF
CDR3nt: TGCGCCAGCAGCCATCACGACATAGGGTCCTTCTACGAGCAGTACTTC

j_gene: TRBJ2-7
abundance: NA
v_gene: TRBV3-1
d_gene: NA
CDR3aa: CASSHRDEQYF
CDR3nt: TGTGCCAGCAGCCACCGAGACGAGCAGTACTTC

j_gene: TRBJ2-3
abundance: NA
v_gene: TRBV6-1
d_gene: TRBD2
CDR3aa: CASSLADGTDTQYF
CDR3nt: TGTGCCAGCAGTCTAGCGGATGGCACAGATACGCAGTATTTT

j_gene: TRBJ2-1
abundance: NA
v_gene: TRBV5-3
d_gene: TRBD2
CDR3aa: CAGKLIETSGGNEQFF
CDR3nt: TGTGCCGGCAAGCTTATAGAAACTAGCGGGGGCAATGAGCAGTTCTTC

j_gene: TRBJ2-7
abundance: NA
v_gene: TRBV7-8
d_gene: NA
CDR3aa: CASSLSFEGYEQYF
CDR3nt: TGTGCCAGCAGCCTGTCTTTTGAAGGCTACGAGCAGTACTTC

j_gene: TRBJ2-3
abundance: once
v_gene: TRBV24-1
d_gene: NA
CDR3aa: CATSDSSIKGTDTQYF
CDR3nt: TGTGCCACCAGTGATTCAAGCATCAAAGGCACAGATACGCAGTATTTT

j_gene: TRBJ2-1
abundance: few
v_gene: TRBV10-3
d_gene: NA
CDR3aa: CAIGSSRGASNEQFF
CDR3nt: TGTGCCATCGGCTCGTCTCGGGGGGCTTCCAATGAGCAGTTCTTC

j_gene: TRBJ2-5
abundance: many
v_gene: TRBV10-3
d_gene: TRBD1
CDR3aa: CAISVMTGAETQYF
CDR3nt: TGTGCCATCAGTGTAATGACAGGGGCGGAGACCCAGTACTTC

j_gene: TRBJ2-7
abundance: many
v_gene: TRBV20-1
d_gene: NA
CDR3aa: CSADLRDSGEQYF
CDR3nt: TGCAGTGCTGACCTCCGGGACAGCGGGGAGCAGTACTTC

j_gene: TRBJ2-7
abundance: NA
v_gene: TRBV10-3
d_gene: NA
CDR3aa: CAISVLGEQYF
CDR3nt: TGTGCCATCAGTGTGTTGGGCGAGCAGTACTTC

j_gene: TRBJ2-7
abundance: NA
v_gene: TRBV7-9
d_gene: NA
CDR3aa: CASSSAGTPEQYF
CDR3nt: TGTGCCAGCAGCTCAGCCGGGACACCCGAGCAGTACTTC

j_gene: TRBJ2-5
abundance: NA
v_gene: TRBV20-1
d_gene: NA
CDR3aa: CSARDWRQETQYF
CDR3nt: TGCAGTGCTAGAGATTGGAGGCAAGAGACCCAGTACTTC

j_gene: TRBJ2-3
abundance: few
v_gene: TRBV12-3/TRBV12-4
d_gene: TRBD2
CDR3aa: CASPSGGTDTQYF
CDR3nt: TGTGCCAGCCCTAGCGGGGGCACAGATACGCAGTATTTT

j_gene: TRBJ2-2
abundance: NA
v_gene: TRBV20-1
d_gene: TRBD2
CDR3aa: CSARDSTSGNTGELFF
CDR3nt: TGCAGTGCTAGAGACAGTACTAGCGGGAACACCGGGGAGCTGTTTTTT

j_gene: TRBJ1-4
abundance: many
v_gene: TRBV20-1
d_gene: TRBD1
CDR3aa: CSAASLTGGQKLFF
CDR3nt: TGCAGTGCTGCCTCCTTGACAGGGGGCCAAAAACTGTTTTTT

j_gene: TRBJ2-1
abundance: few
v_gene: TRBV12-3/TRBV12-4
d_gene: NA
CDR3aa: CASSYQGRGEQFF
CDR3nt: TGTGCCAGCAGTTACCAGGGAAGGGGTGAGCAGTTCTTC

j_gene: TRBJ2-7
abundance: NA
v_gene: TRBV3-1
d_gene: NA
CDR3aa: CASSLRSAYEQYF
CDR3nt: TGTGCCAGCAGCCTCAGGTCAGCCTACGAGCAGTACTTC

j_gene: TRBJ1-1
abundance: many
v_gene: TRBV7-6
d_gene: NA
CDR3aa: CASSSGTDTEAFF
CDR3nt: TGTGCCAGCAGCTCAGGGACCGACACTGAAGCTTTCTTT

j_gene: TRBJ2-1
abundance: few
v_gene: TRBV20-1
d_gene: NA
CDR3aa: CSASPPWGADNEQFF
CDR3nt: TGCAGTGCTAGCCCACCCTGGGGGGCGGACAATGAGCAGTTCTTC

j_gene: TRBJ2-1
abundance: NA
v_gene: TRBV12-5
d_gene: NA
CDR3aa: CASGHAYNEQFF
CDR3nt: TGTGCTAGTGGCCATGCGTACAATGAGCAGTTCTTC

j_gene: TRBJ2-2
abundance: NA
v_gene: TRBV7-3
d_gene: NA
CDR3aa: CASSSNPLTGELFF
CDR3nt: TGTGCCAGCAGCTCTAACCCACTCACCGGGGAGCTGTTTTTT

j_gene: TRBJ2-4
abundance: NA
v_gene: TRBV21-1
d_gene: NA
CDR3aa: CASSKGRTGGEVNGRYF
CDR3nt: TGTGCCAGCAGCAAAGGCCGGACAGGGGGAGAGGTCAATGGTCGGTACTTC

j_gene: TRBJ2-1
abundance: NA
v_gene: TRBV10-3
d_gene: NA
CDR3aa: CAISESSGVSYNEQFF
CDR3nt: TGTGCCATCAGTGAGTCGTCTGGTGTCTCCTACAATGAGCAGTTCTTC

j_gene: TRBJ2-2
abundance: few
v_gene: TRBV7-8
d_gene: NA
CDR3aa: CASSLGKANTGELFF
CDR3nt: TGTGCCAGCAGCTTAGGCAAGGCGAACACCGGGGAGCTGTTTTTT

j_gene: TRBJ2-7
abundance: few
v_gene: TRBV7-6
d_gene: NA
CDR3aa: CASSPVASEGSYEQYF
CDR3nt: TGTGCCAGCAGCCCTGTTGCATCGGAGGGTTCCTACGAGCAGTACTTC

j_gene: TRBJ2-5
abundance: many
v_gene: TRBV6-5
d_gene: TRBD1
CDR3aa: CASSYFRTGKETQYF
CDR3nt: TGTGCCAGCAGTTACTTTCGGACAGGGAAAGAGACCCAGTACTTC

j_gene: TRBJ1-5
abundance: few
v_gene: TRBV20-1
d_gene: TRBD1
CDR3aa: CSAREDRGYQPQHF
CDR3nt: TGCAGTGCTAGAGAGGACAGGGGGTATCAGCCCCAGCATTTT

j_gene: TRBJ2-5
abundance: NA
v_gene: TRBV30
d_gene: NA
CDR3aa: CAWSVAPLAETQYF
CDR3nt: TGTGCCTGGAGTGTGGCCCCGCTAGCGGAGACCCAGTACTTC

j_gene: TRBJ2-3
abundance: NA
v_gene: TRBV5-1
d_gene: NA
CDR3aa: CASSLASQSDTQYF
CDR3nt: TGCGCCAGCAGCTTGGCCAGCCAGTCAGATACGCAGTATTTT

j_gene: TRBJ2-3
abundance: few
v_gene: TRBV7-2
d_gene: TRBD2
CDR3aa: CASSLSSSGGGTDTQYF
CDR3nt: TGTGCCAGCAGCTTATCTTCTAGCGGGGGGGGCACAGATACGCAGTATTTT

j_gene: TRBJ2-7
abundance: NA
v_gene: TRBV7-2
d_gene: TRBD2
CDR3aa: CDSSLNRDYYEQYF
CDR3nt: TGTGACAGCAGCCTAAACCGGGACTACTACGAGCAGTACTTC

j_gene: TRBJ1-2
abundance: NA
v_gene: TRBV9
d_gene: NA
CDR3aa: CASSRGKTGPNYGYTF
CDR3nt: TGTGCCAGCAGCAGGGGAAAGACGGGACCTAACTATGGCTACACCTTC

j_gene: TRBJ1-6
abundance: many
v_gene: TRBV20-1
d_gene: TRBD1
CDR3aa: CSARGQGNSPLHF
CDR3nt: TGCAGTGCTAGGGGACAGGGGAATTCACCCCTCCACTTT

j_gene: TRBJ2-7
abundance: few
v_gene: TRBV21-1
d_gene: NA
CDR3aa: CASSGMPPAEQYF
CDR3nt: TGTGCCAGCAGCGGGATGCCTCCTGCCGAGCAGTACTTC

j_gene: TRBJ1-2
abundance: few
v_gene: TRBV12-3/TRBV12-4
d_gene: NA
CDR3aa: CASRTTGPYTF
CDR3nt: TGTGCCAGCAGGACAACAGGACCCTACACCTTC

j_gene: TRBJ1-6
abundance: few
v_gene: TRBV12-3/TRBV12-4
d_gene: NA
CDR3aa: CASSPPHSPLHF
CDR3nt: TGTGCCAGCAGTCCCCCCCATTCACCCCTCCACTTT

j_gene: TRBJ2-5
abundance: NA
v_gene: TRBV7-2
d_gene: NA
CDR3aa: CASSTGPWGTQYF
CDR3nt: TGTGCCAGCAGCACCGGGCCGTGGGGGACCCAGTACTTC

j_gene: TRBJ2-1
abundance: few
v_gene: TRBV7-8
d_gene: TRBD2
CDR3aa: CASSWLPAGGSYNEQFF
CDR3nt: TGTGCCAGCAGCTGGCTTCCAGCGGGGGGGTCCTACAATGAGCAGTTCTTC